Listed here is a single T cell receptor beta chain. Antigen specificity is unknown. Using RNA transcripts as the source, TCR beta CDR3 regions were amplified. When the TCR CDR3 underwent first-round RT-PCR, the HTBI primer set was used. TCRdb fed the multiplex PCR reads into MiXCR, producing one record per CDR3 protein. The table shows some 400,000 distinct CDR3 sequences, with less than 15% occurring only once. This specimen comes from a study of T cells in Graves' hyperthyroidism and ophthalmopathy. Whole-study context: Before any treatment, at initial diagnosis, peripheral blood was collected. Study observations and caveats: Most expanded thyroid clonotypes above 0.001 recurred in blood.

Diagnosis of hyperthyroidism was new in patients aged 18 to 65, and its duration was under 2 months. Reasons for excluding patients were uncontrolled infection, other autoimmune disease, pregnancy or lactation. CDR1 SQVTM and CDR2 ANQGSEA come from the germline V gene. Trimming removed 5 bases at V and 1 base at J, with 5 bases between. This CDR3 has 11 residues. The genes are TRBV29-1 and TRBJ1-2, with unresolved D. This receptor was taken from a man in his thirties or forties with Graves' hyperthyroidism that later progressed to Graves' ophthalmopathy. The sequenced sample was blood. The CDR3 spells CSVYLNYGYTF. The CDR3, as DNA: TGCAGCGTTTACCTTAACTATGGCTACACCTTC.